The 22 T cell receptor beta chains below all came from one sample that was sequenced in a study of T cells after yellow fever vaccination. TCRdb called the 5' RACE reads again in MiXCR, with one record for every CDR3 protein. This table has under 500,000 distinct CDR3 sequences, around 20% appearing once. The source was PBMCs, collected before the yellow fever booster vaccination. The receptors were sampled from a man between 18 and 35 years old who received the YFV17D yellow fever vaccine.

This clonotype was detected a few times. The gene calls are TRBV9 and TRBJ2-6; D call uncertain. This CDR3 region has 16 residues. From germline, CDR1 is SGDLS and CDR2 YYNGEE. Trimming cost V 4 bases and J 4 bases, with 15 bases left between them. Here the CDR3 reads CASSPILGSGANVLTF. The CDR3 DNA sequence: TGTGCCAGCAGCCCCATCTTAGGGTCCGGGGCCAACGTCCTGACTTTC.

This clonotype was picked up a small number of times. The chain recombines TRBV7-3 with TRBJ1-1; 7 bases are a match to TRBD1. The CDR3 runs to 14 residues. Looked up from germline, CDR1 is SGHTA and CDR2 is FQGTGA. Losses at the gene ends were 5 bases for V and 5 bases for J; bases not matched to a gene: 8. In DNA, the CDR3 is TGTGCCAGCAGCCCTACAGGGGCGCCTACTGAAGCTTTCTTT. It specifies CASSPTGAPTEAFF.

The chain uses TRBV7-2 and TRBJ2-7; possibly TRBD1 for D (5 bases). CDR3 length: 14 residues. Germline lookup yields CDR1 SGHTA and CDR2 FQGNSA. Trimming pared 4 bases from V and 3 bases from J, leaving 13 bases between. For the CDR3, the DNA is TGTGCCAGCAGCTCGCCCCACCAGGGCTACGAGCAGTACTTC. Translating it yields CASSSPHQGYEQYF. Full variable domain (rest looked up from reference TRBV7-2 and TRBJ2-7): GAGVSQSPSNKVTEKGKDVELRCDPISGHTALYWYRQSLGQGLEFLIYFQGNSAPDKSGLPSDRFSAERTGGSVSTLTIQRTQQEDSAVYLCASSSPHQGYEQYFGPGTRLTVT.

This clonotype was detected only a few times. CDR3 sequence: CASSHPWGHPYGYTF. CDR3 sequence (DNA): TGTGCCAGCAGCCACCCTTGGGGACACCCATATGGCTACACCTTC. The chain combines TRBV4-2 with TRBJ1-2, with a possible D match to TRBD1 (6 bases). The ends were cut back, 3 bases at V and 5 bases at J, with 16 bases in the middle. This CDR3 region has 15 residues. The germline gives CDR1 LGHNA, CDR2 YNFKEQ.

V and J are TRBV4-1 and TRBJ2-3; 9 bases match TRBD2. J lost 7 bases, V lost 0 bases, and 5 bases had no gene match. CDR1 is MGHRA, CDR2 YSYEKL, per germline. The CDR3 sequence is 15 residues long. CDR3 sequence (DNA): TGCGCCAGCAGCCAAGAGCGGGGGGGCCTACATACGCAGTATTTT. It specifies CASSQERGGLHTQYF.

In DNA form, the CDR3 reads TGTGCCAGCAGCCAAGATTCTTTACTAGCGGGGGACGAGCAGTACTTC. Protein: CASSQDSLLAGDEQYF. The chain carries TRBV4-2 and TRBJ2-7, with 11 positions matching TRBD2. This CDR3 spans 16 amino acids. The germline gives CDR1 LGHNA, CDR2 YNFKEQ. V lost 0 bases to trimming and J lost 5 bases; unmatched junction nucleotides: 6.

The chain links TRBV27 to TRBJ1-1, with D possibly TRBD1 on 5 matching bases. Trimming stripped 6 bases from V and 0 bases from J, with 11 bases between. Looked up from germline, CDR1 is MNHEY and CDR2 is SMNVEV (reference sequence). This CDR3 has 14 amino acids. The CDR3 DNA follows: TGTGCCAGCAGAGATCGGGACCTGAACACTGAAGCTTTCTTT. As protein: CASRDRDLNTEAFF.

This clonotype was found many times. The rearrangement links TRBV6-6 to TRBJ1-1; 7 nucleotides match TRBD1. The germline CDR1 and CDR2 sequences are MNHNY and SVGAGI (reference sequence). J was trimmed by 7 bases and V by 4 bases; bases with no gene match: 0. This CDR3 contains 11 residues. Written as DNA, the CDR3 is TGTGCCAGCAGTTGGACAGGTGAAGCTTTCTTT. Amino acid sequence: CASSWTGEAFF.

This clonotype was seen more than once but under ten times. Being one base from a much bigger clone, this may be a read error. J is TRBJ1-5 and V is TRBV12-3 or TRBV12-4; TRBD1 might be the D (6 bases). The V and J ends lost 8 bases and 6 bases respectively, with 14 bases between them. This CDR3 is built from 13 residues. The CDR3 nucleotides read TGTGCCAGCCGGGACAAGGTAGTTCAGCCCCAGCATTTT. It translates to CASRDKVVQPQHF.

DNA of the CDR3: TGTGCCAGCAGCCCGGGACAGGGTGCCCTCGGCACCTTC. It encodes CASSPGQGALGTF. This rearrangement joins TRBV4-2 to TRBJ1-2; 9 positions match TRBD1. The V and J ends lost 4 bases and 13 bases, in that order; junction bases with no gene match: 10. Germline V lookup: CDR1 LGHNA, CDR2 YNFKEQ. The CDR3 is made up of 13 amino acids.

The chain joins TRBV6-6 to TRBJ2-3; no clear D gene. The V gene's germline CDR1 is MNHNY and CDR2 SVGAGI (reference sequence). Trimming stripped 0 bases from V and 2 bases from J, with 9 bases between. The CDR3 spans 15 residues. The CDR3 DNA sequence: TGTGCCAGCAGTTACTCGCCTTCCATCACAGATACGCAGTATTTT. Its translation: CASSYSPSITDTQYF.

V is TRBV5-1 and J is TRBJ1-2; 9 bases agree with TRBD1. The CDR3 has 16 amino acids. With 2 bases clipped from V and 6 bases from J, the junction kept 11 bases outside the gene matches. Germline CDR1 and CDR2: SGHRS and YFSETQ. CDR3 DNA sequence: TGCGCCAGCAGCTTAGCCGGGACAGGGAGTATTGATGGCTACACCTTC. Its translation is CASSLAGTGSIDGYTF.

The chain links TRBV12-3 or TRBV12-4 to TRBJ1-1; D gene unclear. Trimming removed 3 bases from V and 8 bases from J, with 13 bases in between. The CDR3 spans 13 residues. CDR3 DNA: TGTGCCAGCAGTTTTAGGTCTGAGGTCGAAGCTTTCTTT. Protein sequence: CASSFRSEVEAFF.

CDR3 bases: TGTGCCAGCAGCTTAGCCCAGGCACCCGGGGAGCTGTTTTTT. This sequence encodes CASSLAQAPGELFF. This chain connects TRBV7-6 to TRBJ2-2; D is unclear. The V end lost 0 bases, the J end lost 6 bases, and 8 bases lay between the germline ends. The CDR3 is made up of 14 amino acids. Germline CDR1 reads SGHVS; CDR2 reads FNYEAQ.

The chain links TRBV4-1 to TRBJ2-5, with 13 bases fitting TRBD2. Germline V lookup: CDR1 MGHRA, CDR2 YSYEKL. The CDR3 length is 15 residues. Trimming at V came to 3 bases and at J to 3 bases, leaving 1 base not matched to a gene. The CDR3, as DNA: TGCGCCAGCAGCCATGGACTAGCGGGGGAAGAGACCCAGTACTTC. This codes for CASSHGLAGEETQYF.

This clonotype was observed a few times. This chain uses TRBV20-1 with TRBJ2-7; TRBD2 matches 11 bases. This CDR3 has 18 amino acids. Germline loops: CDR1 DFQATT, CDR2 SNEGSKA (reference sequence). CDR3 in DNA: TGCAGGTCCGCCCCCGCAGTGCTTCAGACTAGCGGGAACTACGAGCAGTACGTC. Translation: CRSAPAVLQTSGNYEQYV.

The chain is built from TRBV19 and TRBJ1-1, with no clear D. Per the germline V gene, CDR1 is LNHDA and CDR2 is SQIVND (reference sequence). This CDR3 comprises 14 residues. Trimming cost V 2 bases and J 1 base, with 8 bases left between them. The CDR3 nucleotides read TGTGCCAGTAGTATATTGGAGACGAACACTGAAGCTTTCTTT. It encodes CASSILETNTEAFF.

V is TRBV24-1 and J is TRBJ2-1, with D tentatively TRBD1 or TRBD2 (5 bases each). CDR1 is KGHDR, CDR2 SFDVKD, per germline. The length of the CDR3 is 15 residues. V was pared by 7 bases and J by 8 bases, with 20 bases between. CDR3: CATRGPGTPGDEQFF. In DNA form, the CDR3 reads TGTGCCACCAGGGGACCCGGGACCCCCGGAGATGAGCAGTTCTTC.

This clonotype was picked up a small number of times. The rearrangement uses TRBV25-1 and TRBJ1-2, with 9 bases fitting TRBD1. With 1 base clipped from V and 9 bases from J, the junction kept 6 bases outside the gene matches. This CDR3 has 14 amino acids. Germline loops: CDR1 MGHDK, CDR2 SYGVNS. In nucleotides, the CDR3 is TGTGCCAGCAGTGAATCCGGGACAGGGTTGCGCTACACCTTC. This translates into CASSESGTGLRYTF.

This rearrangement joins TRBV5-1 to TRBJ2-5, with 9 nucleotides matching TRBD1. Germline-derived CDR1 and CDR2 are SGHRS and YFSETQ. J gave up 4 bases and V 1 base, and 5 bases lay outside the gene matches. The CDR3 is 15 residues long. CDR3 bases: TGCGCCAGCAGCTTGTCAACAGGGGGCGGAGAGACCCAGTACTTC. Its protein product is CASSLSTGGGETQYF. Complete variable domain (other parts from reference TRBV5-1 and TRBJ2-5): KAGVTQTPRYLIKTRGQQVTLSCSPISGHRSVSWYQQTPGQGLQFLFEYFSETQRNKGNFPGRFSGRQFSNSRSEMNVSTLELGDSALYLCASSLSTGGGETQYFGPGTRLLVL.

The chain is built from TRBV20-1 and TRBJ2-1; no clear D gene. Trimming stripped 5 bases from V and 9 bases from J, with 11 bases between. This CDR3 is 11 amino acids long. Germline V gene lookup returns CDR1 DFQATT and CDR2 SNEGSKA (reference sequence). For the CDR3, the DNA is TGCAGTGCTCGTGGCGTCCCTGAGCAGTTCTTC. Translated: CSARGVPEQFF.

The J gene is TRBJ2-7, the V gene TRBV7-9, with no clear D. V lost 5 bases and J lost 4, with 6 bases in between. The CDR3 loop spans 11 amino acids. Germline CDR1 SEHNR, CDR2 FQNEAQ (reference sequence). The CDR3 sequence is CASSQEYEQYV. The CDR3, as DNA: TGTGCCAGCAGCCAAGAATACGAGCAGTACGTC.